What follows are 24 T cell receptor beta chains derived from one specimen sequenced in a study of control samples from healthy donors and cancer patients. Generated by immunoSEQ multiplex PCR, the TCRdb table keeps only in-frame clones and is missing some. The sample holds 78,000 or so clones, roughly 90% seen once. Material for sequencing was blood. The receptors were gathered from a woman aged 45 to 65 in good health.

The J gene is TRBJ2-1, the V gene TRBV11-2, with D maybe TRBD2 (8 bases). The V end was cut by 5 bases, the J end by 3 bases, with 26 bases between. The CDR3 sequence is 19 residues long. CDR1 is SGHAT, CDR2 FQNNGV, per germline. The CDR3 region has the DNA TGTGCCAGCAGCCTTAGGACAGGAACTAGCGGAGGGGGCTACAATGAGCAGTTCTTC. Its translation: CASSLRTGTSGGGYNEQFF.

In its sample, this clone was seen a few times. The genes are TRBV5-5 and TRBJ2-7, with TRBD2 matching over 10 bases. Germline loops: CDR1 SGHKS, CDR2 YYEKEE (reference sequence). Losses at the gene ends were 2 bases for V and 3 bases for J; bases not matched to a gene: 11. The CDR3 runs to 17 residues. CDR3 loop: CASSLAGGNSLSYEQYF. The CDR3 DNA follows: TGTGCCAGCAGCTTAGCGGGAGGGAACAGCCTAAGCTACGAGCAGTACTTC. The full variable domain, completed using reference TRBV5-5 and TRBJ2-7, is DAGVTQSPTHLIKTRGQQVTLRCSPISGHKSVSWYQQVLGQGPQFIFQYYEKEERGRGNFPDRFSARQFPNYSSELNVNALLLGDSALYLCASSLAGGNSLSYEQYFGPGTRLTVT.

This chain links TRBV6-4 with TRBJ2-1; possibly TRBD1 for D (6 bases). CDR1 MRHNA and CDR2 SNTAGT come from the germline V gene. The CDR3 covers 16 residues. V was trimmed by 2 bases and J by 6 bases, leaving 17 bases between them. CDR3 region: CASSDTWGLRINEQFF. CDR3 DNA sequence: TGTGCCAGCAGTGACACTTGGGGGCTTAGGATCAATGAGCAGTTCTTC.

This clone is judged large. CDR3: CASSPGPQTSNQPQHF. The CDR3 DNA sequence: TGTGCCAGCTCACCAGGTCCCCAAACTAGCAATCAGCCCCAGCATTTT. The chain uses TRBV18 and TRBJ1-5; D is uncertain. The CDR3 is made up of 16 amino acids. Germline V gene sequence: CDR1 KGHSH, CDR2 LQKENI. V lost 2 bases and J lost 0, with 11 bases in between.

The chain links TRBV18 to TRBJ1-4; TRBD1 matches at 9 bases. V was pared by 6 bases and J by 5 bases, with 7 bases of the junction left unmatched. The CDR3 length is 15 residues. CDR1 KGHSH and CDR2 LQKENI come from the germline V gene. The CDR3 loop reads CASSEAGTGNEKLFF. In nucleotides, the CDR3 is TGTGCCAGCTCGGAAGCCGGGACAGGGAATGAAAAACTGTTTTTT.

The chain recombines TRBV7-9 with TRBJ1-3, with 12 nucleotides matching TRBD1. The CDR3 contains 18 residues. Per the germline V gene, CDR1 is SEHNR and CDR2 is FQNEAQ (reference sequence). Trimming took 4 bases from V and 0 from J; bases not matched to a gene: 7. CDR3 amino acids: CASSSGTGGFSSGNTIYF. In nucleotides, the CDR3 is TGTGCCAGCAGCTCCGGGACAGGGGGCTTCTCCTCTGGAAACACCATATATTTT.

This sequence joins TRBV6-5 and TRBJ1-1, with 7 nucleotides matching TRBD1. Trimming took 6 bases from V and 2 from J; bases not matched to a gene: 6. The CDR3 is 14 residues long. CDR1 and CDR2 (germline): MNHEY, SVGAGI. The CDR3 DNA is TGTGCCAGCAGACCCGGACAGGTCAACACTGAAGCTTTCTTT. Residues: CASRPGQVNTEAFF.

CDR3 sequence reads: CASSPGTGGVGANVLTF. The CDR3 coding sequence is TGTGCCAGCAGTCCCGGGACAGGGGGCGTAGGGGCCAACGTCCTGACTTTC. The chain couples TRBV6-6 to TRBJ2-6; 12 nucleotides agree with TRBD1. Germline CDR1 and CDR2: MNHNY and SVGAGI (reference sequence). The V segment lost 5 bases and the J segment 4 bases; nucleotides outside the gene matches: 6. This CDR3 has 17 amino acids.

The J gene is TRBJ2-7, the V gene TRBV6-2 or TRBV6-3, with D unclear. Germline loops: CDR1 MNHEY, CDR2 SVGEGT. The CDR3 totals 13 residues. V was cut by 6 bases and J by 6 bases, with 15 bases left in between. The CDR3, as DNA: TGTGCCAGCAGCCCCCAGCAAGGCCCCGAGCAGTACTTC. Residues: CASSPQQGPEQYF.

This clone occurred a few times. The chain has TRBV7-2 and TRBJ2-3; tentatively, D is TRBD2 (5 bases). Trimming took 1 base from V and 3 from J, leaving 8 bases between them. Germline V gene data show CDR1 as SGHTA and CDR2 as FQGNSA. The CDR3 runs to 14 residues. The CDR3 region has the DNA TGTGCCAGCAGCTTAGTAGCGAATACAGATACGCAGTATTTT. Translated: CASSLVANTDTQYF.

This sequence joins TRBV6-5 and TRBJ1-1; D might be TRBD1 (6 bases). The V end was cut by 7 bases, the J end by 5 bases, with 17 bases between. CDR3 length equals 14 residues. Per the germline V gene, CDR1 is MNHEY and CDR2 is SVGAGI. DNA for the CDR3: TGTGCCAGCATTTCAGGACAGCCGGGAACTGAAGCTTTCTTT. This sequence encodes CASISGQPGTEAFF.

The genes are TRBV27 and TRBJ2-1, with D unclear. Germline lookup yields CDR1 MNHEY and CDR2 SMNVEV (reference sequence). Trimming cost V 5 bases and J 4 bases, with 3 bases left between them. The CDR3 covers 11 residues. CDR3 sequence reads: CASSTYNEQFF. The CDR3 bases are TGTGCCAGCAGTACGTACAATGAGCAGTTCTTC.

The chain combines TRBV14 with TRBJ2-1; 9 positions match TRBD2. CDR3 length equals 19 residues. Germline CDR1 SGHDN, CDR2 FVKESK. V lost 0 bases to trimming and J lost 10 bases; unmatched junction nucleotides: 19. The CDR3 protein is CASSQELGYGSGREVEQFF. For the CDR3, the DNA is TGTGCCAGCAGCCAAGAATTAGGTTATGGTAGCGGGAGAGAAGTGGAGCAGTTCTTC. Together with reference TRBV14 and TRBJ2-1, the CDR3 gives the full variable domain: EAGVTQFPSHSVIEKGQTVTLRCDPISGHDNLYWYRRVMGKEIKFLLHFVKESKQDESGMPNNRFLAERTGGTYSTLKVQPAELEDSGVYFCASSQELGYGSGREVEQFFGPGTRLTVL.

This clone has a single count. The V call is TRBV15, the J call TRBJ2-4; 7 bases fit TRBD2. The CDR3 sequence is 17 residues long. Germline CDR1 is LNHNV and CDR2 is YYDKDF (reference sequence). After removal of 0 bases from V and 0 bases from J, the junction contained 5 bases not matched to a gene. The CDR3 nucleotides are TGTGCCACCAGCAGAGATTCTAGCGGAATAGCCAAAAACATTCAGTACTTC. This sequence encodes CATSRDSSGIAKNIQYF.

The chain uses TRBV9 and TRBJ1-6; D ambiguous. Germline V lookup: CDR1 SGDLS, CDR2 YYNGEE. The CDR3 has 15 amino acids. V lost 2 bases, J lost 7 bases, and 13 bases lay in between. The CDR3: CASSVSEAANSPLHF. The CDR3 DNA follows: TGTGCCAGCAGCGTGTCGGAGGCAGCGAATTCACCCCTCCACTTT.

V gene TRBV19 combines with J gene TRBJ2-2; possibly TRBD1 for D (6 bases). V lost 3 bases, J lost 6 bases, and 14 bases lay in between. The CDR3 extends over 15 amino acids. Germline lookup yields CDR1 LNHDA and CDR2 SQIVND (reference sequence). The CDR3 nucleotides read TGTGCCAGTAGTATCGGAACAGGGAGATCCGGGGAGCTGTTTTTT. Protein sequence: CASSIGTGRSGELFF. Combining the CDR3 with reference TRBV19 and TRBJ2-2 gives the whole variable domain DGGITQSPKYLFRKEGQNVTLSCEQNLNHDAMYWYRQDPGQGLRLIYYSQIVNDFQKGDIAEGYSVSREKKESFPLTVTSAQKNPTAFYLCASSIGTGRSGELFFGEGSRLTVL.

The chain uses TRBV30 and TRBJ2-2; no reliable D call. This CDR3 is 13 amino acids long. CDR1 and CDR2 from the germline V gene are GTSNPN and SVGIG (reference sequence). V was cut by 2 bases and J by 0 bases, with 4 bases left in between. The CDR3 DNA is TGTGCCTGGAGTAACTCGAACACCGGGGAGCTGTTTTTT. Protein product: CAWSNSNTGELFF.

V gene TRBV24-1 combines with J gene TRBJ2-3; D gene unclear. The germline CDR1 and CDR2 sequences are KGHDR and SFDVKD. This CDR3 region has 16 residues. V was cut by 6 bases and J by 1 base, with 16 bases left in between. The CDR3 DNA reads TGTGCCACCAGTTCTACCCGCTCACCGGGCACAGATACGCAGTATTTT. Amino acids: CATSSTRSPGTDTQYF.

The chain uses TRBV18 and TRBJ2-1; 12 nucleotides agree with TRBD2. Trimming took 2 bases from V and 9 from J; bases not matched to a gene: 5. Looked up from germline, CDR1 is KGHSH and CDR2 is LQKENI. The CDR3 runs 15 residues. The CDR3 is CASSPGLAGQGEQFF. CDR3 DNA sequence: TGTGCCAGCTCACCAGGACTAGCGGGGCAAGGTGAGCAGTTCTTC.

The DNA for the CDR3 is TGTGCCTGGAGTGTTCGAACAGGGGGCAATCAGCCCCAGCATTTT. This gives the protein CAWSVRTGGNQPQHF. J is TRBJ1-5 and V is TRBV30, with 7 bases matching TRBD1. The CDR3 contains 15 residues. V trimming: 0 bases; J trimming: 2 bases; junction bases outside the gene matches: 4. Germline V gene data show CDR1 as GTSNPN and CDR2 as SVGIG (reference sequence). Combining the CDR3 with reference TRBV30 and TRBJ1-5 gives the whole variable domain SQTIHQWPATLVQPVGSPLSLECTVEGTSNPNLYWYRQAAGRGLQLLFYSVGIGQISSEVPQNLSASRPQDRQFILSSKKLLLSDSGFYLCAWSVRTGGNQPQHFGDGTRLSIL.

The chain employs TRBV14 and TRBJ2-3, with D unresolved. Germline V gene data show CDR1 as SGHDN and CDR2 as FVKESK. This CDR3 comprises 13 residues. With 6 bases removed from V and 1 base from J, the gap between germline ends came to 8 bases. CDR3 region: CASRHYRTDTQYF. CDR3 DNA sequence: TGTGCCAGCAGGCACTACCGCACAGATACGCAGTATTTT.

The V call is TRBV29-1, the J call TRBJ1-4, with D possibly being TRBD1 (5 bases). With 7 bases removed from V and 8 bases from J, the gap between germline ends came to 23 bases. From germline, CDR1 is SQVTM and CDR2 ANQGSEA. The CDR3 extends over 15 amino acids. The CDR3 sequence: CSAAPRVGVGEKLFF. CDR3 nucleotide sequence: TGCAGCGCTGCACCCAGGGTGGGGGTAGGAGAAAAACTGTTTTTT. Full variable domain (missing parts from reference TRBV29-1 and TRBJ1-4): SAVISQKPSRDICQRGTSLTIQCQVDSQVTMMFWYRQQPGQSLTLIATANQGSEATYESGFVIDKFPISRPNLTFSTLTVSNMSPEDSSIYLCSAAPRVGVGEKLFFGSGTQLSVL.

This chain links TRBV14 with TRBJ1-1; D uncertain. V gave up 4 bases and J gave up 4 bases, with 16 bases separating them. Germline V gene data show CDR1 as SGHDN and CDR2 as FVKESK. This CDR3 is 15 amino acids long. The CDR3 DNA follows: TGTGCCAGCAGCCCCCGGGCCCTTGGGAGCACTGAAGCTTTCTTT. It translates to CASSPRALGSTEAFF.

The genes are TRBV19 and TRBJ2-2; D is perhaps TRBD1 (6 bases). The ends were cut back, 5 bases at V and 0 bases at J, with 10 bases in the middle. The CDR3 is 15 residues long. Germline V gives CDR1 LNHDA, CDR2 SQIVND (reference sequence). CDR3 sequence: CASSEQGSNTGELFF. Written as DNA, the CDR3 is TGTGCCAGTAGTGAACAGGGTTCGAACACCGGGGAGCTGTTTTTT.